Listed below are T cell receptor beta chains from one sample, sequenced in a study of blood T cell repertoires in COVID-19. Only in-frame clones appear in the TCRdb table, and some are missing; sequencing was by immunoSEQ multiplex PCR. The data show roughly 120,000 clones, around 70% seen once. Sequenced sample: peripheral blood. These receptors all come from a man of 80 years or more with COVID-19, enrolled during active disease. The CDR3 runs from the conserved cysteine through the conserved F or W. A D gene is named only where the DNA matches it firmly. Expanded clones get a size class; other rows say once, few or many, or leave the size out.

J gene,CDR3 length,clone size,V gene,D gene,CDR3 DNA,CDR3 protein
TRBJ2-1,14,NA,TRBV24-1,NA,TGTGCCACCAGTGATATAATCAGGGTGCATGAGCAGTTCTTC,CATSDIIRVHEQFF
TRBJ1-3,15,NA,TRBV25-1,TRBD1,TGTGCCAGCAGTGTCCGGGACAGTCCTGGAAACACCATATATTTT,CASSVRDSPGNTIYF
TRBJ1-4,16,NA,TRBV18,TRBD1,TGTGCCAGCTCACTAAGCGGACAGGGCATTAATGAAAAACTGTTTTTT,CASSLSGQGINEKLFF
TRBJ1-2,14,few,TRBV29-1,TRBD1,TGCAGCGTTGCCACCGGACAGGGGGCTTTTGGCTACACCTTC,CSVATGQGAFGYTF
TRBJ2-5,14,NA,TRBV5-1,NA,TGCGCCAGCAGCCGAGGACAGATACAAGAGACCCAGTACTTC,CASSRGQIQETQYF
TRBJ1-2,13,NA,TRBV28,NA,TGTGCCAGCAGTTTCGGCAGGGTCTATGGCTACACCTTC,CASSFGRVYGYTF
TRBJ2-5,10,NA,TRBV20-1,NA,TGCAGTGCTATCTCGGAGACCCAGTACTTC,CSAISETQYF
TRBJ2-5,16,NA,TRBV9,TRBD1,TGTGCCAGCAGCGTAGAACAAGACAGGGTGGGAGAGACCCAGTACTTC,CASSVEQDRVGETQYF
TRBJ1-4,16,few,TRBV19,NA,TGTGCCAGTAGTCAACCTACAGGGTCTGCTAATGAAAAACTGTTTTTT,CASSQPTGSANEKLFF
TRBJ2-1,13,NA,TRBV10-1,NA,TGCGCCAGCAGACGCACCGGGAGCAATGAGCAGTTCTTC,CASRRTGSNEQFF
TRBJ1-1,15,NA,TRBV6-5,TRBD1,TGTGCCAGCAGCGTCCGGACAGGGACGAACACTGAAGCTTTCTTT,CASSVRTGTNTEAFF
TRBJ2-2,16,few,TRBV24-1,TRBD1,TGTGCCACCAGTGACCCAGGGACAGGGAACACCGGGGAGCTGTTTTTT,CATSDPGTGNTGELFF
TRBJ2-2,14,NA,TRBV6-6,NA,TGTGCCAGCAGTTACAACAGGAACACCGGGGAGCTGTTTTTT,CASSYNRNTGELFF
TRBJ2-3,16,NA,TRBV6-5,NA,TGTGCCAGCAGTTACTCGGAGTTTTCTAGCACAGATACGCAGTATTTT,CASSYSEFSSTDTQYF
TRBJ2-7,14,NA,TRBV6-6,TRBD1,TGTGCCAGCAGTAGTACAGGGGGAAGTTACGAGCAGTACTTC,CASSSTGGSYEQYF
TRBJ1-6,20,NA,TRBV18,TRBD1,TGTGCCAGCTCACCTACCCCCACAGGGGGGGAAGTCTCCTATAATTCACCCCTCCACTTT,CASSPTPTGGEVSYNSPLHF
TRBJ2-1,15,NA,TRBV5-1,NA,TGCGCCAGCAGACGGGACGGAACTAGCCGGCATGAGCAGTTCTTC,CASRRDGTSRHEQFF
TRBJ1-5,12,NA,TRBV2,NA,TGTGCCAGCAGTCGGGGCAATCAGCCCCAGCATTTT,CASSRGNQPQHF
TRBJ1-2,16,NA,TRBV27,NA,TGTGCCAGCAGTCCTAGGGGTGGGAGGGCGGACTATGGCTACACCTTC,CASSPRGGRADYGYTF
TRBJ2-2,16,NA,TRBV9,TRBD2,TGTGCCAGCAGCGTAGAGGCTGGGGGGGACACCGGGGAGCTGTTTTTT,CASSVEAGGDTGELFF
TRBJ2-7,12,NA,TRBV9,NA,TGTGCCAGCAGCGGCTTCGGGGACGAGCAGTACTTC,CASSGFGDEQYF
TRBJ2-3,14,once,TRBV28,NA,TGTGCCAGCAGATCAGGCCTTAGCACAGATACGCAGTATTTT,CASRSGLSTDTQYF
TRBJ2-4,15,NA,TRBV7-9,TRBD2,TGTGCCAGCAGCCCAGCGGGAGGAGCCAAAAACATTCAGTACTTC,CASSPAGGAKNIQYF
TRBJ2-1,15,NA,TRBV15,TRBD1,TGTGCCACCAGCATGTCCCAGGGGGCTTACAATGAGCAGTTCTTC,CATSMSQGAYNEQFF
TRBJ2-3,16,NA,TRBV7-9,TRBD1,TGTGCCAGCAGCCACCCAGAGGGACAGGGGACAGATACGCAGTATTTT,CASSHPEGQGTDTQYF
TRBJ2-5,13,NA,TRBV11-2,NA,TGTGCCAGCAGCAATGGGCAACAAGAGACCCAGTACTTC,CASSNGQQETQYF
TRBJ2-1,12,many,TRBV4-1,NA,TGCGCCAGCAGCCAAGGCGGAAATGAGCAGTTCTTC,CASSQGGNEQFF
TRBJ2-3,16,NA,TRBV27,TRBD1,TGTGCCAGCAGTTTATCCCACAGGGGTAGGGCAGATACGCAGTATTTT,CASSLSHRGRADTQYF
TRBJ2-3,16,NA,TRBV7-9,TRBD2,TGTGCCAGCAGCCTCGGGGGGGAGGGAAGCACAGATACGCAGTATTTT,CASSLGGEGSTDTQYF
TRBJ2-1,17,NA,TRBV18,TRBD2,TGTGCCAGCTCAACCAACCAACTAGCGGGAGGGGAGGATGAGCAGTTCTTC,CASSTNQLAGGEDEQFF
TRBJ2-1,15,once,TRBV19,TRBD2,TGTGCCAGTACCGCACTAGCGGGACGAGACAATGAGCAGTTCTTC,CASTALAGRDNEQFF
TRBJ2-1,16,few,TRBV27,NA,TGTGCCAGCAGTTCCACGGGGACAGCCGGGAGTAAAGAGCAGTTCTTC,CASSSTGTAGSKEQFF
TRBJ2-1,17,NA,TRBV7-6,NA,TGTGCCAGCAGCTTACCTCCAACGTGGCAGGGGTACAATGAGCAGTTCTTC,CASSLPPTWQGYNEQFF
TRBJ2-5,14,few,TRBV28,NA,TGTGCCAGCAGTTTACGCGGGCTCCAAGAGACCCAGTACTTC,CASSLRGLQETQYF
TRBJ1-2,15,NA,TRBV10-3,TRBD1,TGTGCCATCAGTGAGCCGGACAGGGGAAACTATGGCTACACCTTC,CAISEPDRGNYGYTF
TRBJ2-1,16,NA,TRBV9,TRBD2,TGTGCCAGCAGCGCCGGGACTAGCGGGAGTTGGAATGAGCAGTTCTTC,CASSAGTSGSWNEQFF
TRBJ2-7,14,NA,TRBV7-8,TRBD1,TGTGCCAGCAGCGAGTCCAGGGGGATGAACGAGCAGTACTTC,CASSESRGMNEQYF
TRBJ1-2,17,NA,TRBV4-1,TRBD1,TGCGCCAGCAGCCAAGTACCAGGGGGCTTGTATAACTATGGCTACACCTTC,CASSQVPGGLYNYGYTF
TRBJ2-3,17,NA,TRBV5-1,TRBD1,TGCGCCAGCAGCTTGGATTGGACAGGGTCTAGCACAGATACGCAGTATTTT,CASSLDWTGSSTDTQYF
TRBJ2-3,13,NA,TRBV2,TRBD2,TGTGCCAGCAGTGCGGGAGGGACAGATACGCAGTATTTT,CASSAGGTDTQYF
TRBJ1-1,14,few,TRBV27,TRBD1,TGTGCCAGCAGGGGGACAGGTGTGAACACTGAAGCTTTCTTT,CASRGTGVNTEAFF
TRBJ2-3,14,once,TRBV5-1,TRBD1,TGCGCCAGCAGCCCTGGGGACAGGGCAGATACGCAGTATTTT,CASSPGDRADTQYF
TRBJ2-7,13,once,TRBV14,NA,TGTGCCAGCAGCCAACAGGGTTCCTACGAGCAGTACTTC,CASSQQGSYEQYF
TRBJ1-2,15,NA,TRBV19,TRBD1,TGTGCCAGTACCAACCGCGCGGGACAGCTCTATGGCTACACCTTC,CASTNRAGQLYGYTF
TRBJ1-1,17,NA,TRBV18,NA,TGTGCCAGCTCACCAAGGGGCCGCCCCAGTGGGGACACTGAAGCTTTCTTT,CASSPRGRPSGDTEAFF
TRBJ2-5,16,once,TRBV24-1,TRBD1,TGTGCCACCAGTGATTCGAACAGGGGGGCAGGAGAGACCCAGTACTTC,CATSDSNRGAGETQYF
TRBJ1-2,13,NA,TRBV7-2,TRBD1,TGTGCCAGCAGCTTAAAGGGGGCTTCTGGCTACACCTTC,CASSLKGASGYTF
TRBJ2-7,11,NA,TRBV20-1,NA,TGCAGTGCTAAGAGCTCCTACGAGCAGTACTTC,CSAKSSYEQYF
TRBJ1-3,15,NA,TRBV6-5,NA,TGTGCCAGCAGGGGGTACGAGGGTCGAGAGGACACCATATATTTT,CASRGYEGREDTIYF
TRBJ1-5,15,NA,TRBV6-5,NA,TGTGCCAGCAGCCGGGGAGGACCGCTCAATCAGCCCCAGCATTTT,CASSRGGPLNQPQHF
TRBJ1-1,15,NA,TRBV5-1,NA,TGCGCCAGCAGCGAGGGGGTCGGGGCGAGCACTGAAGCTTTCTTT,CASSEGVGASTEAFF
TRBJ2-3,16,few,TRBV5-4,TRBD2,TGTGCCAGCACCCCGGGACTAGCGGGTATCACAGATACGCAGTATTTT,CASTPGLAGITDTQYF
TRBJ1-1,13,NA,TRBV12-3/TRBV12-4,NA,TGTGCCAGCAGTCCCCGGGTCGACACTGAAGCTTTCTTT,CASSPRVDTEAFF
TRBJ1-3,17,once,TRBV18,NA,TGTGCCAGCTCACCACGGGCTCACTCAAGCTCTGGAAACACCATATATTTT,CASSPRAHSSSGNTIYF